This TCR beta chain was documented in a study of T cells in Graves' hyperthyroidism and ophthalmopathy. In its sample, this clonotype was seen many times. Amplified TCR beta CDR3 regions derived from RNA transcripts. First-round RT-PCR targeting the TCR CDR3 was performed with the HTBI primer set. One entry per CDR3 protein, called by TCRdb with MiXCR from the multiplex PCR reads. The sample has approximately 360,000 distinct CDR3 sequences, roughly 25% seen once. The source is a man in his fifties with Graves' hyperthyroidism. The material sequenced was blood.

The CDR3 DNA sequence: TGCAGTGCTAGAAGGGGGACCGGGATGGAGAATGAGCAGTTCTTC. As protein: CSARRGTGMENEQFF. The chain uses TRBV20-1 and TRBJ2-1, with D perhaps TRBD1 (6 bases). The CDR3 runs to 15 residues. V gave up 2 bases and J gave up 7 bases, with 18 bases separating them. Germline CDR1 reads DFQATT; CDR2 reads SNEGSKA (reference sequence).